This T cell receptor (beta chain) was obtained from a study of metastatic and nonmetastatic thyroid tumors. Overall study: Blood and tumor or nodule tissue repertoires from malignant and benign thyroid patients were compared.

The germline gives CDR1 SGHVS, CDR2 FNYEAQ. The CDR3 length is 14 residues. Trimming removed 6 bases from V and 4 bases from J, with 12 bases in between. Study results and limitations: Benign nodules were reported to have significantly lower TCR beta diversity than malignant thyroid tumors, in blood and tumor.

There were no patients who had received any treatment before thyroid surgery. Via MiXCR, TCRdb re-called the PCR reads. This table has approximately 14,000 clones, approximately 35% appearing once. Comment on this clone: The antigen remains unidentified.

The sequence derives from a male donor with papillary thyroid cancer or a benign thyroid nodule (not recorded which). Some clones in this sample may be carry-over from other donors' samples. The sample taken for sequencing was tumor tissue. The V call is TRBV7-6, the J call TRBJ2-2; D is uncertain. CDR3 nucleotides: TGTGCCAGCAGAGGCGGTTTGTCCACCGGGGAGCTGTTTTTT. This translates into CASRGGLSTGELFF.